The T cell receptor (beta chain) under discussion was sequenced for a study of blood T cell repertoires in COVID-19. Across the study: Researchers got acute and convalescent COVID-19 samples from the United States, Italy and Spain. T cells, B-cell-depleted T cells, or PBMCs provided the cDNA or gDNA that served as material.

The CDR3 covers 13 residues. Germline CDR1 reads SGHKS; CDR2 reads YYEKEE (reference sequence). The V end lost 4 bases, the J end lost 3 bases, and 10 bases lay between the germline ends. The authors' processing: How many nucleated cells were present was estimated from reference gene primer amplification. Using immunoSEQ multiplex PCR, the repertoire was profiled, and TCRdb retains in-frame clones only, with some absent. The D gene and trimming were derived from the DNA, and the V and J assignments and clone size from that table. The table lists 200,000 to 300,000 clones, about 83% of them singletons.

This sequence originates from a man aged 50-59 years with acute or convalescent COVID-19. The chain combines TRBV5-5 with TRBJ1-2, with D possibly matching TRBD1 (5 bases). The specimen was peripheral blood. The CDR3 protein is CASSRDSYYGYTF. The DNA for the CDR3 is TGTGCCAGCAGCCGCGACAGCTACTATGGCTACACCTTC.